A selection of T cell receptor beta chains follows, all from one sample in a study of T cell responses to AZD1222 COVID-19 vaccine. Generated by immunoSEQ multiplex PCR, the TCRdb table keeps only in-frame clones and is missing some. The table shows around 150,000 clones, with 94% occurring only once. Sequencing used peripheral blood, obtained on day 0 of AZD1222 vaccination. The receptors were gathered from an adult in good health. The CDR3 runs from the conserved cysteine through the conserved F or W.

j_call | v_call | cdr3_aa
TRBJ1-1 | TRBV18 | CASSPMIQPSRRRPNTEAFF
TRBJ1-1 | TRBV6-5 | CASTVGTQNTEAFF
TRBJ2-5 | TRBV4-1 | CASSWGLAVGTQYF
TRBJ2-3 | TRBV4-3 | CASSQDESSGVDTQYF
TRBJ2-3 | TRBV3-1/TRBV3-2 | CASSQGYGRGSRTDTQYF
TRBJ2-5 | TRBV5-1 | CASSIGTSGQETQYF
TRBJ1-6 | TRBV7-6 | CASSSAGGSGSPLHF
TRBJ2-1 | TRBV13 | CASSAIMGGLALEQFF
TRBJ1-1 | TRBV6-5 | CASSTQGHTEAFF
TRBJ1-1 | TRBV3-1/TRBV3-2 | CASSQAGNTEAFF
TRBJ1-3 | TRBV4-2 | CASSPFLGRQAGATIYF
TRBJ2-1 | TRBV12-3/TRBV12-4 | CASRWNAYNEQFF
TRBJ2-2 | TRBV5-1 | CASSLDTGSGELFF
TRBJ1-2 | TRBV7-9 | CASSLLASYGYTF
TRBJ1-3 | TRBV5-4 | CASSLVGGSGNTIYF
TRBJ2-5 | TRBV7-9 | CASSSREQETQYF
TRBJ2-3 | TRBV6-5 | CASSYRLAVSTDTQYF
TRBJ2-3 | TRBV24-1 | CATSSAGRDTQYF
TRBJ2-5 | TRBV6-5 | CACRKGQETQYF
TRBJ2-2 | TRBV6-2/TRBV6-3 | CASSSNGEGGELFF
TRBJ1-1 | TRBV3-1/TRBV3-2 | CASSGRGNTEAFF
TRBJ1-3 | TRBV6-6 | CASSSPGGGFGNTIYF
TRBJ1-2 | TRBV2 | CASSGTGQSNYGYTF
TRBJ2-1 | TRBV10-3 | CAISGAYNEQFF
TRBJ1-1 | TRBV7-8 | CASSRQSYTGGGNTEAFF
TRBJ2-1 | TRBV18 | CASSPPSGSSYNEQFF
TRBJ2-2 | TRBV15 | CATSSFNPNTGELFF
TRBJ1-5 | TRBV5-1 | CASSLGQGVHQPQHF
TRBJ1-2 | TRBV5-6 | CASSPSGGMKGYTF
TRBJ2-3 | TRBV5-1 | CASSLIPDRRADTQYF
TRBJ1-1 | TRBV25-1 | CASSERGSGNTEAFF
TRBJ2-2 | TRBV6-4 | CASSDGGENTGELFF
TRBJ1-4 | TRBV5-1 | CASSLVGSDEKLFF
TRBJ2-3 | TRBV5-3 | CARSLDRVKDTQYF
TRBJ2-3 | TRBV11-2 | CASSSVKGRLVGTDTQYF
TRBJ1-5 | TRBV7-9 | CASSLANQPQHF
TRBJ1-5 | TRBV19 | CASSTRASRVNQPQHF
TRBJ1-3 | TRBV28 | CANSLGQTANENTIYF
TRBJ1-2 | TRBV6-2/TRBV6-3 | CASSYSTYGYTF
TRBJ1-6 | TRBV5-1 | CASSLAAGGDSPLHF